A selection of T cell receptor beta chains follows, all from one sample in a study of response to subunit inactivated influenza vaccine. Via MiXCR, TCRdb re-called the RT-PCR reads, giving one row per CDR3 protein. The sample comprises hundreds of thousands of distinct CDR3 sequences, approximately 11% of which are singletons, and approximately 10% rests with the top ten. These same records also appear under a second study, on T cells expressing NK-cell markers.

Source: PBMCs from blood, taken on the day of vaccination. Source of these receptors: a man between 50 and 59 years old who received an inactivated influenza vaccine. CDR3s include the opening cysteine and the closing phenylalanine or tryptophan. The D gene is left open where the match is weak. Part of the rows lack a size; the others show once, few, many or a class for expanded clones.

size: few
J: TRBJ1-2
V: TRBV6-1
D: TRBD1
DNA: TGTGCCAGCAGGCCCGGGACAGTTAACTATGGCTACACCTTC
CDR3: CASRPGTVNYGYTF

size: .
J: TRBJ1-1
V: TRBV7-2
D: TRBD1
DNA: TGTGCCAGCAGCTTAGGGGACAGGGTTGTGAACACTGAAGCTTTCTTT
CDR3: CASSLGDRVVNTEAFF

size: few
J: TRBJ2-1
V: TRBV4-3
D: .
DNA: TGCGCCAGCAGCCAAGATCTTGTCGGGCAGGGCCTTTTAGGTGAGCAGTTCTTC
CDR3: CASSQDLVGQGLLGEQFF

size: .
J: TRBJ2-4
V: TRBV27
D: TRBD1
DNA: TGTGCCAGCAGTGTCAAATCCACAGGGGTCAATCCCAAAAACATTCAGTACTTC
CDR3: CASSVKSTGVNPKNIQYF

size: .
J: TRBJ2-1
V: TRBV20-1
D: TRBD2
DNA: TGCAGTGCTAGACCTAGCGGGGGGGGATCCTACAATGAGCAGTTCTTC
CDR3: CSARPSGGGSYNEQFF

size: .
J: TRBJ2-1
V: TRBV20-1
D: TRBD1
DNA: TGCAGTGCTAGAGATTCATCAGAAGGACAGGGCAAGTATCAAGTCTACAATGAGCAGTTCTTC
CDR3: CSARDSSEGQGKYQVYNEQFF

size: .
J: TRBJ2-7
V: TRBV20-1
D: .
DNA: TGCAGTGCTAGAACAGGTCCCGGATTGGGGTACGAGCAGTACTTC
CDR3: CSARTGPGLGYEQYF

size: .
J: TRBJ2-1
V: TRBV28
D: TRBD1
DNA: TGTGCCAGCAGTTTAGACCTACCGGGACAGGGTTTGTATGAGCAGTTCTTC
CDR3: CASSLDLPGQGLYEQFF

size: .
J: TRBJ1-1
V: TRBV19
D: .
DNA: TGTGCCAGTAGTATTACGGGGGACACTGAAGCTTTCTTT
CDR3: CASSITGDTEAFF

size: many
J: TRBJ2-6
V: TRBV28
D: .
DNA: TGTGCCAGCAGTTTGGGGGGTCCCCCGGGCTCTGGGGCCAACGTCCTGACTTTC
CDR3: CASSLGGPPGSGANVLTF

size: many
J: TRBJ2-2
V: TRBV29-1
D: TRBD1
DNA: TGCAGCGTTACACCCGGGACAGACACCGGGGAGCTGTTTTTT
CDR3: CSVTPGTDTGELFF

size: once
J: TRBJ2-7
V: TRBV20-1
D: .
DNA: TGCAGTGCTAGAGGATTAAGTAACTACGAGCAGTACTTC
CDR3: CSARGLSNYEQYF

size: .
J: TRBJ2-5
V: TRBV7-2
D: TRBD2
DNA: TGTGCCAGCAGCTTATTAGCGGGAAGGTGGGAGACCCAGTACTTC
CDR3: CASSLLAGRWETQYF

size: .
J: TRBJ2-5
V: TRBV14
D: .
DNA: TGTGCCAGCAGCCAAGATATACAATCGACCCAGTACTTC
CDR3: CASSQDIQSTQYF

size: .
J: TRBJ2-1
V: TRBV18
D: .
DNA: TGTGCCAGCTCACCACCGCTAGGAGGGGGATGGTTCTTC
CDR3: CASSPPLGGGWFF

size: .
J: TRBJ1-4
V: TRBV7-9
D: .
DNA: TGTGCCAGCAGCTTAGCTGGGAGTCAGGCTGAAAAACTGTTTTTT
CDR3: CASSLAGSQAEKLFF

size: many
J: TRBJ1-5
V: TRBV7-2
D: .
DNA: TGTGCCAGCAGCCTTGAACGAAATCAGCCCCAGCATTTT
CDR3: CASSLERNQPQHF

size: few
J: TRBJ2-2
V: TRBV20-1
D: TRBD1
DNA: TGCAGTGCTAGGGGGACAGGGGTGAAGACCGGGGAGCTGTTTTTT
CDR3: CSARGTGVKTGELFF

size: .
J: TRBJ2-3
V: TRBV7-9
D: .
DNA: TGTGCCAGCAGCTTAGCACGGGGTCCTGGGGGCGCAGATACGCAGTATTTT
CDR3: CASSLARGPGGADTQYF

size: few
J: TRBJ1-1
V: TRBV27
D: .
DNA: TGTGCCAGCAGTTTGTCTATTTCTACTGAAGCTTTCTTT
CDR3: CASSLSISTEAFF

size: .
J: TRBJ2-1
V: TRBV27
D: .
DNA: TGTGCCAGCACCAGACAGAACTCCTACAATGAGCAGTTCTTC
CDR3: CASTRQNSYNEQFF

size: .
J: TRBJ2-1
V: TRBV4-2
D: TRBD2
DNA: TGTGCCAGCAGCCAAGCCTGGGGACTAGCCGGAGGGGTGCAGTTCTTC
CDR3: CASSQAWGLAGGVQFF

size: .
J: TRBJ1-6
V: TRBV5-1
D: .
DNA: TGCGCCAGCAGCTTGGACACCCGGTCACCCCTCCACTTT
CDR3: CASSLDTRSPLHF

size: few
J: TRBJ1-4
V: TRBV19
D: .
DNA: TGTGCCAGTAGCCGAAGGTCCGGTCTTGGTGAAAAACTGTTTTTT
CDR3: CASSRRSGLGEKLFF

size: .
J: TRBJ2-1
V: TRBV10-1
D: .
DNA: TGCGCCAGCAGTGAGTGCAATGAGCAGTTCTTC
CDR3: CASSECNEQFF

size: .
J: TRBJ2-1
V: TRBV20-1
D: .
DNA: TGCAGTGCCGGGGTAGGGGCTAGGTCCTACAATGAGCAGTTCTTC
CDR3: CSAGVGARSYNEQFF

size: few
J: TRBJ2-5
V: TRBV10-3
D: .
DNA: TGTGCCGCCTCCGGTGGACAGAAAGAGACCCAGTACTTC
CDR3: CAASGGQKETQYF

size: few
J: TRBJ1-5
V: TRBV12-3/TRBV12-4
D: .
DNA: TGTGCCAGCAGCCCGGGACAAGTTAGCAATCAGCCCCAGCATTTT
CDR3: CASSPGQVSNQPQHF

size: .
J: TRBJ2-7
V: TRBV7-9
D: .
DNA: TGTGCCAGCAGCGGCAGGGAGGAAGAGCAGTACTTC
CDR3: CASSGREEEQYF

size: .
J: TRBJ1-6
V: TRBV7-2
D: .
DNA: TGTGCCAGCAGCCCTGGCCGACGACACGGGGTTTCACCCCTCCACTTT
CDR3: CASSPGRRHGVSPLHF

size: few
J: TRBJ2-1
V: TRBV25-1
D: .
DNA: TGTGCCAGCAGTGAATTCGACGACAGGAATGAGCAGTTCTTC
CDR3: CASSEFDDRNEQFF

size: .
J: TRBJ2-7
V: TRBV6-2/TRBV6-3
D: TRBD2
DNA: TGTGCCAGCAGCACCCAAGCTGTCGGGGGGTTAAACGAGCAGTACTTC
CDR3: CASSTQAVGGLNEQYF

size: .
J: TRBJ2-2
V: TRBV4-3
D: TRBD2
DNA: TGCGCCAGCAGCCGACCAGCGGGGGGTACCGGGGAGCTGTTTTTT
CDR3: CASSRPAGGTGELFF

size: .
J: TRBJ2-4
V: TRBV5-1
D: TRBD2
DNA: TGCGCCAGCAGCTGGGCTAGCGGGGGGGCCTCAAACATTCAGTACTTC
CDR3: CASSWASGGASNIQYF

size: many
J: TRBJ2-1
V: TRBV2
D: .
DNA: TGTGCCAGCGGGGACCGCAGCTCCTACAATGAGCAGTTCTTC
CDR3: CASGDRSSYNEQFF

size: .
J: TRBJ2-1
V: TRBV20-1
D: TRBD2
DNA: TGCAGTGCCATTCCGGGACTAGCGAACAATGAGCAGTTCTTC
CDR3: CSAIPGLANNEQFF